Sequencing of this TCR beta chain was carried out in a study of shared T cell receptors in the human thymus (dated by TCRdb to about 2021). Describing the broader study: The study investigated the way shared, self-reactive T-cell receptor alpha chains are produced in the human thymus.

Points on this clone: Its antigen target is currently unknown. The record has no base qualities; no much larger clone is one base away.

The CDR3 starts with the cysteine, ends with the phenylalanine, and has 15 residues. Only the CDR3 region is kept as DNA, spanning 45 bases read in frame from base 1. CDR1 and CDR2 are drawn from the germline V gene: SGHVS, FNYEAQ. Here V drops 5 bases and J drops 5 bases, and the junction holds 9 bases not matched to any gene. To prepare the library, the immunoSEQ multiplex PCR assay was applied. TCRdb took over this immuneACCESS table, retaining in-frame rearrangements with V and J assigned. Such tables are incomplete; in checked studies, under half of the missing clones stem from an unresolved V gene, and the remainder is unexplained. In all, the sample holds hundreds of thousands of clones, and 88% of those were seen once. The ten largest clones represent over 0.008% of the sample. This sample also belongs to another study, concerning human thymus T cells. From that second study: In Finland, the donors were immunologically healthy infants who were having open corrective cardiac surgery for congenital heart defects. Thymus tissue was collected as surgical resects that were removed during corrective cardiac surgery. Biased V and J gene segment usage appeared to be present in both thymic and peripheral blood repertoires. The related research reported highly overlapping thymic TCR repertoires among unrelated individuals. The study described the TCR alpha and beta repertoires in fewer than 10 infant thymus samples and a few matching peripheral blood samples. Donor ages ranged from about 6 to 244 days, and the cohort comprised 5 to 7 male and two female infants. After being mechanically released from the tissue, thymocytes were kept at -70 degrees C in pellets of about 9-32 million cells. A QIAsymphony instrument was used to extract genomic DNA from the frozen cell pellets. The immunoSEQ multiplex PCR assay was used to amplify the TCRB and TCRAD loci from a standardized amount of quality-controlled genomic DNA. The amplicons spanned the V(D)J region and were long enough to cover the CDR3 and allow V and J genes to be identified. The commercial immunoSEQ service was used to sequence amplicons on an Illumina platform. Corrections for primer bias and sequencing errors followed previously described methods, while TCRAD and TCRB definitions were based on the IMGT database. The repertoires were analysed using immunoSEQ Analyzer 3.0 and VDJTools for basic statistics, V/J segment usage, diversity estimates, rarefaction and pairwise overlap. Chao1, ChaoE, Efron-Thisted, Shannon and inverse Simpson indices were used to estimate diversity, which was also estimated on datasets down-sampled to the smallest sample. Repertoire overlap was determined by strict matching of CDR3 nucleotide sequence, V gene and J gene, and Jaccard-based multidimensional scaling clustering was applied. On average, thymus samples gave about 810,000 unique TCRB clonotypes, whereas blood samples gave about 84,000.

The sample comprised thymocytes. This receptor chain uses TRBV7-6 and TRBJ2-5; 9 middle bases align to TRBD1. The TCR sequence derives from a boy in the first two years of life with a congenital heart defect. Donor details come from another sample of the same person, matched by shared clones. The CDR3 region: CASSLRTGVSETQYF. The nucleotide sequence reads TGTGCCAGCAGCCTCCGGACAGGGGTATCGGAGACCCAGTACTTC.